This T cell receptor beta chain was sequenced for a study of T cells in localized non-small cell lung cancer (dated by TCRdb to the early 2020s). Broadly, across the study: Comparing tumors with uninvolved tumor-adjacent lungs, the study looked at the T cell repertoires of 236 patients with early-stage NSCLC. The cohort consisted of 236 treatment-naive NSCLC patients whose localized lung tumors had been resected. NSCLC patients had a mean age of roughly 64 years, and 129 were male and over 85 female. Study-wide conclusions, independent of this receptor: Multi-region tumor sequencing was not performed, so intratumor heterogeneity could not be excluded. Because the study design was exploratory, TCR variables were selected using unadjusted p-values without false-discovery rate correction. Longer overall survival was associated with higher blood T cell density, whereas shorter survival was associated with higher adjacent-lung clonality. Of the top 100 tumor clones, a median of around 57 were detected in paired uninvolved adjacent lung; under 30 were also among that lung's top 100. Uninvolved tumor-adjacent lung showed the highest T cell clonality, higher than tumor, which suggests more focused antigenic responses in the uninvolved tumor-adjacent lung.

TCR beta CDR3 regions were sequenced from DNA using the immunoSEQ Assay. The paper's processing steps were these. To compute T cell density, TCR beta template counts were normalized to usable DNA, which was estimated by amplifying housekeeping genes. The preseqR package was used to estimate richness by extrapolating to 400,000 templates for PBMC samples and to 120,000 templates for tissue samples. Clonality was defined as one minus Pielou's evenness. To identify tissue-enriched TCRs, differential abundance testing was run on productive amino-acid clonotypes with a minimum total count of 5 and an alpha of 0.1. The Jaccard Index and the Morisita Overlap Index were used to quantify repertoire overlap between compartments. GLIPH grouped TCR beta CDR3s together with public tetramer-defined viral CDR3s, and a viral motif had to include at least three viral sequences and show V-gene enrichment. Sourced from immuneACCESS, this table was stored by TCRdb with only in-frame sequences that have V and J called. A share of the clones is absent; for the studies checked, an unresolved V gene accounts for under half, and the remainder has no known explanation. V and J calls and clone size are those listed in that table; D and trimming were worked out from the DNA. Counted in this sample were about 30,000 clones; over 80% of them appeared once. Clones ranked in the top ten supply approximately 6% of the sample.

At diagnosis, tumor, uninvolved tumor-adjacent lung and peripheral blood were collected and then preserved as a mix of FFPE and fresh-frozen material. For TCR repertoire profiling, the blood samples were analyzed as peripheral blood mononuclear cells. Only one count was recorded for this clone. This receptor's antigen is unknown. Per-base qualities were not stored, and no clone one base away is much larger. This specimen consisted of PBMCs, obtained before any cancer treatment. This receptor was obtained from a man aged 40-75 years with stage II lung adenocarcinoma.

The base sequence is TGTGCCAGTTCACGACAGAACTATGGCTACACCTTC. It translates as CASSRQNYGYTF. The chain uses TRBV19 and TRBJ1-2, and the D gene may be TRBD1, 5 bases matching. There are 12 amino acids in the CDR3, from cysteine to phenylalanine inclusive. Only the CDR3 region is kept as DNA, spanning 36 bases read in frame from base 1. The germline V gene (reference sequence) sets CDR1 to LNHDA and CDR2 to SQIVND. Trimming takes 8 bases from V and 2 bases from J, and the germline ends sit 9 bases apart.